These T cell receptor beta chains were read from a single sample in a study of blood T cell repertoires in COVID-19. Repertoires were generated with immunoSEQ multiplex PCR, while TCRdb's copy carries only in-frame clones and drops some. Of around 500,000 clones listed, around nine tenths are singletons. Source material: PBMCs or T cells enriched from blood (not recorded which). Source of these receptors: a woman aged 55 to 70 who had recovered from COVID-19. Both conserved end residues are part of each CDR3. The D gene is left open where the match is weak. The size entry is marked missing in some rows and otherwise reads once, few, many or a size class.

j_call	clone_size	d_call	v_call	cdr3_aa	cdr3_nt
TRBJ1-4	NA	TRBD1	TRBV23-1	CASSPNPGGGETNEKLFF	TGCGCCAGCAGTCCAAATCCAGGGGGAGGAGAAACTAATGAAAAACTGTTTTTT
TRBJ1-4	once	NA	TRBV23-1	CASTRDNNEKLFF	TGCGCCAGCACACGGGACAATAATGAAAAACTGTTTTTT
TRBJ2-1	NA	NA	TRBV9	CASSVAHREPYNEQFF	TGTGCCAGCAGCGTAGCTCACAGGGAGCCCTACAATGAGCAGTTCTTC
TRBJ1-1	once	NA	TRBV6-6	CASSYRGRPGTEAFF	TGTGCCAGCAGTTATAGGGGTCGGCCGGGCACTGAAGCTTTCTTT
TRBJ1-3	NA	TRBD1	TRBV10-3	CAIRGDSSGNTIYF	TGTGCCATCAGGGGGGACAGTTCTGGAAACACCATATATTTT
TRBJ1-2	few	TRBD1	TRBV7-6	CASSLTGAANYGYTF	TGTGCCAGCAGCTTGACAGGGGCGGCTAACTATGGCTACACCTTC
TRBJ1-2	NA	NA	TRBV11-2	CASSLVAGNYGYTF	TGTGCCAGCAGCTTAGTGGCAGGGAACTATGGCTACACCTTC
TRBJ2-5	NA	NA	TRBV11-2	CASSLMFQGPNF	TGTGCCAGCAGCTTAATGTTCCAGGGCCCGAACTTC
TRBJ1-5	NA	TRBD1	TRBV18	CASSLQGSQEPQHF	TGTGCCAGCTCCCTACAGGGGAGCCAAGAGCCCCAGCATTTT
TRBJ2-1	NA	TRBD2	TRBV11-2	CASSSSGTSGGAGYNEQFF	TGTGCCAGCAGCTCATCCGGGACTAGCGGGGGGGCGGGATACAATGAGCAGTTCTTC
TRBJ1-1	NA	TRBD1	TRBV6-2/TRBV6-3	CASSARGRTEAFF	TGTGCCAGCAGTGCCAGGGGGAGGACTGAAGCTTTCTTT
TRBJ1-3	NA	NA	TRBV7-8	CASSLQGVFGNTIYF	TGTGCCAGCAGCTTACAGGGTGTCTTTGGAAACACCATATATTTT
TRBJ1-1	NA	TRBD1	TRBV10-3	CASRRGLNTEAFF	TGTGCCAGCCGCAGGGGGTTGAACACTGAAGCTTTCTTT
TRBJ2-2	NA	TRBD2	TRBV7-9	CASSLGLAGNTGELFF	TGTGCCAGCAGCTTAGGTCTAGCGGGGAACACCGGGGAGCTGTTTTTT
TRBJ2-3	NA	NA	TRBV30	CAWSVPYVEGDTQYF	TGTGCCTGGAGCGTCCCTTATGTTGAGGGAGATACGCAGTATTTT
TRBJ2-2	NA	TRBD1	TRBV10-1	CASSEATGGYGELFF	TGCGCCAGCAGTGAGGCTACAGGGGGCTACGGGGAGCTGTTTTTT
TRBJ2-3	NA	TRBD1	TRBV4-1	CASRYRIGTGERDTQYF	TGCGCCAGCCGCTATCGAATCGGGACAGGGGAGAGAGATACGCAGTATTTT
TRBJ2-1	NA	TRBD2	TRBV5-1	CASRVSGGAGEQFF	TGCGCCAGCAGGGTTAGCGGGGGGGCCGGTGAGCAGTTCTTC
TRBJ2-1	once	NA	TRBV11-2	CASSLAGTGYPYNEQFF	TGTGCCAGCAGCTTAGCAGGTACAGGATACCCCTACAATGAGCAGTTCTTC
TRBJ2-3	NA	TRBD1	TRBV12-5	CASGFGTADTQYF	TGTGCTAGTGGTTTCGGGACAGCCGATACGCAGTATTTT
TRBJ1-2	once	TRBD1	TRBV18	CASSPQAGGSYGYTF	TGTGCCAGCTCACCGCAGGCAGGGGGATCCTATGGCTACACCTTC
TRBJ1-2	NA	NA	TRBV6-1	CASSEALAAPSNYGYTF	TGTGCCAGCAGTGAAGCCCTTGCGGCTCCCTCTAACTATGGCTACACCTTC
TRBJ1-2	few	NA	TRBV5-5	CASRKQGTNYGYTF	TGTGCCAGCAGAAAACAGGGCACTAACTATGGCTACACCTTC
TRBJ1-2	NA	NA	TRBV9	CASSVARDTYGYTF	TGTGCCAGCAGCGTAGCCCGGGACACCTATGGCTACACCTTC
TRBJ2-4	NA	TRBD1	TRBV4-1	CASSQLSAGTGLAKNIQYF	TGCGCCAGCAGCCAACTAAGCGCCGGGACAGGACTAGCCAAAAACATTCAGTACTTC
TRBJ2-1	NA	NA	TRBV27	CASSLVRVGWAYNEQFF	TGTGCCAGCAGTTTGGTCAGGGTAGGTTGGGCCTACAATGAGCAGTTCTTC
TRBJ2-7	NA	TRBD1	TRBV6-2/TRBV6-3	CASSRTGRSYEQYF	TGTGCCAGCAGTCGGACAGGGAGGTCCTACGAGCAGTACTTC
TRBJ2-5	many	TRBD1	TRBV5-6	CASSSTGSGTQYF	TGTGCCAGCAGCTCGACAGGGTCGGGGACCCAGTACTTC
TRBJ2-3	NA	TRBD1	TRBV30	CAWSDTGGSRDTQYF	TGTGCCTGGAGTGACACAGGGGGCTCGAGAGATACGCAGTATTTT
TRBJ2-3	NA	NA	TRBV19	CASSITGGADTQYF	TGTGCCAGTAGTATAACCGGAGGGGCAGATACGCAGTATTTT
TRBJ2-2	NA	NA	TRBV10-1	CASSLDRTGELFF	TGCGCCAGCAGTCTCGACAGGACCGGGGAGCTGTTTTTT
TRBJ1-5	NA	NA	TRBV12-3/TRBV12-4	CASSLYSNQPQHF	TGTGCCAGCAGTTTATATAGCAATCAGCCCCAGCATTTT
TRBJ2-7	NA	NA	TRBV5-5	CASSSGDLTSGQYF	TGTGCCAGCAGCTCAGGGGACCTGACGTCTGGGCAGTACTTC
TRBJ2-1	NA	TRBD2	TRBV7-9	CASSLHSGGTYNEQFF	TGTGCCAGCAGCTTACACAGCGGGGGCACGTACAATGAGCAGTTCTTC
TRBJ1-2	NA	TRBD1	TRBV27	CASSFHGQGEGGYTF	TGTGCCAGCAGTTTCCATGGACAGGGGGAAGGTGGCTACACCTTC
TRBJ1-2	NA	TRBD1	TRBV4-2	CASSQEQGDVYGYTF	TGTGCCAGCAGCCAAGAACAGGGGGATGTCTATGGCTACACCTTC
TRBJ1-1	NA	NA	TRBV15	CATSTSRGNTEAFF	TGTGCCACCAGCACCAGTAGGGGGAACACTGAAGCTTTCTTT
TRBJ2-5	NA	TRBD1	TRBV6-5	CASSYSRTGFEETQYF	TGTGCCAGCAGTTACTCCCGGACAGGGTTTGAAGAGACCCAGTACTTC
TRBJ2-7	once	NA	TRBV7-9	CASSPSGGPHEQYF	TGTGCCAGCAGCCCGTCGGGGGGCCCCCACGAGCAGTACTTC
TRBJ2-6	NA	NA	TRBV25-1	CASRGRLGANVLTF	TGTGCCAGCAGGGGCAGATTGGGGGCCAACGTCCTGACTTTC
TRBJ1-2	NA	TRBD1	TRBV6-5	CASRPTWDRTYGYTF	TGTGCCAGCAGGCCAACTTGGGACAGAACTTATGGCTACACCTTC
TRBJ2-3	NA	TRBD2	TRBV5-1	CASSLVAGQGPLGGTDTQYF	TGCGCCAGCAGCTTGGTAGCGGGGCAGGGGCCCCTTGGGGGCACAGATACGCAGTATTTT
TRBJ2-5	NA	TRBD2	TRBV11-2	CASSPPGLAGETQYF	TGTGCCAGCAGCCCTCCGGGACTAGCGGGAGAGACCCAGTACTTC
TRBJ1-5	NA	NA	TRBV6-1	CASSEAPADQPQHF	TGTGCCAGCAGTGAAGCGCCAGCGGATCAGCCCCAGCATTTT
TRBJ2-7	NA	TRBD2	TRBV3-1/TRBV3-2	CASSQGAGRSYEQYF	TGTGCCAGCAGCCAAGGAGCGGGGCGCTCCTACGAGCAGTACTTC